Shown below are 19 T cell receptor beta chains from a single sample sequenced in a study of blood T cell repertoires in COVID-19. TCRdb keeps only in-frame clones here, not all; method: immunoSEQ multiplex PCR. Of around 100,000 clones listed, approximately 69% are singletons. The sample was peripheral blood. The origin of the receptors is an elderly man with acute or convalescent COVID-19.

At least ten counts were recorded for this clone. The V gene is TRBV3-1 (or the pseudogene TRBV3-2), the J gene TRBJ2-1; no reliable D call. This CDR3 contains 14 residues. V was cut by 0 bases and J by 8 bases, with 11 bases left in between. Germline values: CDR1 LGHDT, CDR2 YNNKEL (reference sequence). The DNA for the CDR3 is TGTGCCAGCAGCCAAGATGGTGTAGCCCATGAGCAGTTCTTC. Protein product: CASSQDGVAHEQFF.

CDR3 protein: CASSLRTSGSYGELFF. CDR3 in DNA: TGTGCCAGCAGCCTACGGACTAGCGGGAGTTACGGGGAGCTGTTTTTT. This chain uses TRBV3-1 (or the pseudogene TRBV3-2) with TRBJ2-2, with 13 positions matching TRBD2. This CDR3 comprises 16 residues. J gave up 7 bases and V 4 bases, and 6 bases lay outside the gene matches. Germline CDR1 LGHDT, CDR2 YNNKEL (reference sequence).

The gene calls are TRBV4-1 and TRBJ2-2; 7 bases are a match to TRBD1. The J segment lost 4 bases and the V segment lost 5 bases, leaving 10 bases of the junction unmatched. The germline gives CDR1 MGHRA, CDR2 YSYEKL. The CDR3 covers 16 residues. The CDR3 DNA reads TGCGCCAGCAGCGAGGGACAGACGAGTTTCACCGGGGAGCTGTTTTTT. It yields the protein CASSEGQTSFTGELFF.

The chain uses TRBV19 and TRBJ2-2; D uncertain. The V end was cut by 7 bases, the J end by 5 bases, with 8 bases between. The CDR3 length is 12 residues. Germline CDR1 is LNHDA and CDR2 is SQIVND (reference sequence). DNA of the CDR3: TGTGCCAGTAACGCGCGTACCGGGGAGCTGTTTTTT. Its translation is CASNARTGELFF.

The chain recombines TRBV5-5 with TRBJ2-7; weak D call: TRBD2 (5 bases). Germline loops: CDR1 SGHKS, CDR2 YYEKEE (reference sequence). The CDR3 has 15 amino acids. V shed 5 bases and J shed 3 bases, with 18 bases lying between them. The CDR3 nucleotides read TGTGCCAGCAGTTTTTTGGCGGGTATTAACTACGAGCAGTACTTC. Translation: CASSFLAGINYEQYF. Filled out from reference TRBV5-5 and TRBJ2-7, the complete variable domain reads DAGVTQSPTHLIKTRGQQVTLRCSPISGHKSVSWYQQVLGQGPQFIFQYYEKEERGRGNFPDRFSARQFPNYSSELNVNALLLGDSALYLCASSFLAGINYEQYFGPGTRLTVT.

The chain uses TRBV7-9 and TRBJ2-2, with a tentative D call TRBD1 (6 bases). The germline CDR1 and CDR2 sequences are SEHNR and FQNEAQ (reference sequence). The CDR3 covers 13 residues. V was pared by 5 bases and J by 13 bases, with 17 bases between. CDR3 nucleotide sequence: TGTGCCAGCAGCCACATACAGGGAGAGGCGCTGTTTTTT. It specifies CASSHIQGEALFF.

The chain links TRBV6-4 to TRBJ2-2; D unresolved. The CDR3 is 16 residues long. Deletions cut 4 bases from V and 0 bases from J, with 12 bases between. Germline V gives CDR1 MRHNA, CDR2 SNTAGT. The CDR3 bases are TGTGCCAGCAGTGTGACTGGAAGCGCGAACACCGGGGAGCTGTTTTTT. It specifies CASSVTGSANTGELFF.

The chain has TRBV11-3 and TRBJ1-3, with unresolved D. V was cut by 5 bases and J by 6 bases, with 11 bases left in between. Germline V lookup: CDR1 SGHNT, CDR2 YENEEA. The CDR3 consists of 13 residues. The CDR3: CASSASAANTIYF. CDR3 in DNA: TGTGCCAGCAGCGCCAGTGCTGCAAACACCATATATTTT. The complete variable domain, with remaining parts taken from reference TRBV11-3 and TRBJ1-3, reads EAGVVQSPRYKIIEKKQPVAFWCNPISGHNTLYWYLQNLGQGPELLIRYENEEAVDDSQLPKDRFSAERLKGVDSTLKIQPAELGDSAVYLCASSASAANTIYFGEGSWLTVV.

The chain recombines TRBV6-5 with TRBJ1-1; D is unclear. V lost 5 bases and J lost 4, with 11 bases in between. Germline CDR1 MNHEY, CDR2 SVGAGI. This CDR3 contains 13 residues. In DNA, the CDR3 is TGTGCCAGCAGTAGCCCTCGAGGCACTGAAGCTTTCTTT. This sequence encodes CASSSPRGTEAFF.

V gene TRBV21-1 combines with J gene TRBJ2-1; the D call TRBD1 from the table was never checked on the DNA. TRBV21-1 is an annotated pseudogene. This CDR3 is built from 14 residues. CDR3 region: CAIYHRDTYNEQFF. Written as DNA, the CDR3 is TGTGCCATCTATCACCGGGACACTTACAATGAGCAGTTCTTC.

About this clone: One end of the junction fails to match germline, which may point to a read error. The chain links TRBV5-1 to TRBJ1-3, with unresolved D. CDR3 length: 15 amino acids. Germline CDR1 reads SGHRS; CDR2 reads YFSETQ. This chain's CDR3 is CASRLGGETGNTIYF. DNA for the CDR3: TGCGCCAGCCGCTTGGGCGGGGAAACTGGAAACACCATATATTTT.

This rearrangement joins TRBV19 to TRBJ2-7; 13 positions match TRBD2. This CDR3 is 14 amino acids long. Germline V CDR1 and CDR2: LNHDA, SQIVND (reference sequence). J gave up 5 bases and V 5 bases, and 3 bases lay outside the gene matches. CDR3 sequence (DNA): TGTGCCAGTAGTGGGACTAGCGGGACAAACGAGCAGTACTTC. It is translated as CASSGTSGTNEQYF.

This clone came up many times. The V gene is TRBV5-8, the J gene TRBJ1-3; D gene unclear. The CDR3 has 16 amino acids. The germline V gene encodes CDR1 SGHTS and CDR2 YDEGEE. Trimming removed 0 bases from V and 0 bases from J, with 10 bases in between. CDR3 protein: CASSLEGLGSGNTIYF. CDR3 DNA: TGTGCCAGCAGCTTGGAAGGCCTAGGCTCTGGAAACACCATATATTTT.

A single count supports this clone. This chain connects TRBV7-2 to TRBJ2-3; 9 bases line up with TRBD2. Germline assignment: CDR1 SGHTA and CDR2 FQGNSA. The CDR3 is 16 residues long. V lost 5 bases to trimming and J lost 5 bases; unmatched junction nucleotides: 11. The CDR3, as DNA: TGTGCCAGCAGCCGTAGCGGGGGAGGATATCGAGATACGCAGTATTTT. As protein: CASSRSGGGYRDTQYF.

This chain connects TRBV19 to TRBJ2-3; D gene ambiguous. This CDR3 is built from 16 residues. Germline V lookup: CDR1 LNHDA, CDR2 SQIVND (reference sequence). V was shortened by 3 bases and J by 0 bases, with 13 bases between the two germline ends. The CDR3 loop is CASSMMGAASTDTQYF. As DNA, the CDR3 is TGTGCCAGTAGTATGATGGGCGCAGCTAGCACAGATACGCAGTATTTT.

The rearrangement links TRBV6-5 to TRBJ2-5, with a weak D call TRBD2 (6 bases). V was shortened by 2 bases and J by 5 bases, with 15 bases between the two germline ends. This CDR3 contains 15 residues. Germline assignment: CDR1 MNHEY and CDR2 SVGAGI. The CDR3 is CASSYGRAGGETQYF. CDR3 nucleotide sequence: TGTGCCAGCAGTTACGGCCGAGCGGGTGGGGAGACCCAGTACTTC.

V and J are TRBV28 and TRBJ1-5; tentatively, D is TRBD1 (6 bases). Germline V gene lookup returns CDR1 MDHEN and CDR2 SYDVKM. V dropped 3 bases and J dropped 4 bases, with 19 bases sitting between them. There are 17 residues in the CDR3. CDR3 sequence: CASSFSRAGTTNQPQHF. As DNA, the CDR3 is TGTGCCAGCAGTTTCTCTCGAGCCGGGACAACTAATCAGCCCCAGCATTTT.

J is TRBJ1-6 and V is TRBV7-2; 8 positions match TRBD1. This CDR3 contains 16 residues. The germline gives CDR1 SGHTA, CDR2 FQGNSA. V lost 1 base and J lost 10; bases outside the gene matches: 9. The CDR3 DNA reads as TGTGCCAGCAGCTTAGAGGGGGACAGGTCCCTATCACCCCTCCACTTT. Protein sequence: CASSLEGDRSLSPLHF.

The sample holds a few counts of this clone. The rearrangement uses TRBV11-2 and TRBJ2-2; the D is unclear. V lost 5 bases to trimming and J lost 8 bases, with 6 bases between them. The CDR3 sequence is 11 residues long. Per germline, CDR1 SGHAT and CDR2 FQNNGV. The CDR3: CASSHRGELFF. CDR3 coding DNA: TGTGCCAGCAGCCATAGAGGGGAGCTGTTTTTT. Together with reference TRBV11-2 and TRBJ2-2, the CDR3 gives the full variable domain: EAGVAQSPRYKIIEKRQSVAFWCNPISGHATLYWYQQILGQGPKLLIQFQNNGVVDDSQLPKDRFSAERLKGVDSTLKIQPAKLEDSAVYLCASSHRGELFFGEGSRLTVL.